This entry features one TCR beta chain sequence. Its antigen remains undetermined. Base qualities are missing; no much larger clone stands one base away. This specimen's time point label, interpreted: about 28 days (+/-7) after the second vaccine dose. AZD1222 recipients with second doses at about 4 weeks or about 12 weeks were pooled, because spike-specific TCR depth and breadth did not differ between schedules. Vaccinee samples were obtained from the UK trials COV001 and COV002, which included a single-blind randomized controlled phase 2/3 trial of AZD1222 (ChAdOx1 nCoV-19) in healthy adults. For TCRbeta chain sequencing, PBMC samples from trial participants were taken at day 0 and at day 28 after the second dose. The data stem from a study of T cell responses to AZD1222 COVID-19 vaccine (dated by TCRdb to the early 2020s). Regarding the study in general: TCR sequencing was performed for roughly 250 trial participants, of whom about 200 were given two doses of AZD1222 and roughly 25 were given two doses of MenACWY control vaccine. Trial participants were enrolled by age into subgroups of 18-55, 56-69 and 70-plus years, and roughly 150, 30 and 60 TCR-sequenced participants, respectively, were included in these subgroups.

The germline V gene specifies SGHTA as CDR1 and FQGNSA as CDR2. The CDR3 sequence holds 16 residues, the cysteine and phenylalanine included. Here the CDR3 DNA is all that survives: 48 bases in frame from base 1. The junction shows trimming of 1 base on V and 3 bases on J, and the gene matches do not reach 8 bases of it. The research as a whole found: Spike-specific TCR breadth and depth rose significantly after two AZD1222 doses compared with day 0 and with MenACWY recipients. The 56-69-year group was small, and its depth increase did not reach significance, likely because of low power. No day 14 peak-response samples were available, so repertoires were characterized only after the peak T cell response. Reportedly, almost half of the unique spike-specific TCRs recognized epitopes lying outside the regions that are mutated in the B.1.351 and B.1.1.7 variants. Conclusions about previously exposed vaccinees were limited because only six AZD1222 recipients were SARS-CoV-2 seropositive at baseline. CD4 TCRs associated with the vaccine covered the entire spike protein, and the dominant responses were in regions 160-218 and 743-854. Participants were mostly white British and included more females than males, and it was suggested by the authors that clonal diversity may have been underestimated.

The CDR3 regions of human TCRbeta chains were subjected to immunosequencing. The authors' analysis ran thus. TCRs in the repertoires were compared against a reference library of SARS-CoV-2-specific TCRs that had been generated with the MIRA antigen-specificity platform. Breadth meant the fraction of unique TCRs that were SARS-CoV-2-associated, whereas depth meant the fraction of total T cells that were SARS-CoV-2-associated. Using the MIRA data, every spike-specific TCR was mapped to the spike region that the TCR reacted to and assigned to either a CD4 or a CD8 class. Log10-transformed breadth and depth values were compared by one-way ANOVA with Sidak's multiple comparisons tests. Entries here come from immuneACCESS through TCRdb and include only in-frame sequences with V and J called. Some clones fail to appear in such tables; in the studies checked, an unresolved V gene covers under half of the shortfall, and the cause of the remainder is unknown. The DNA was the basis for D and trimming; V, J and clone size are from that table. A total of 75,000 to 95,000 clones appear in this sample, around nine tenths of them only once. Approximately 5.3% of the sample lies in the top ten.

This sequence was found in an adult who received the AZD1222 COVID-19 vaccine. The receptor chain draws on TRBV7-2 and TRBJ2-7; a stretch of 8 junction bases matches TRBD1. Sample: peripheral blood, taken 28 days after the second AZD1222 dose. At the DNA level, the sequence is TGTGCCAGCAGCTTAGTCCCGGACAGGGTGCTCTACGAGCAGTACTTC. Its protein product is CASSLVPDRVLYEQYF.